This T cell receptor (beta chain) emerged from a study of blood T cell repertoires in COVID-19. Study background: There were acute and convalescent COVID-19 samples, and they came from the United States, Italy and Spain. PBMCs, B-cell-depleted T cells, or T cells were the source of the cDNA or gDNA that made up the material.

Original methodology: From reference gene primer amplification, estimates of nucleated cell counts were derived. Sequencing was performed with immunoSEQ multiplex PCR; in TCRdb, only in-frame clones are kept and a portion is missing. V, J and clone size are taken as reported in that table, and D and trimming were inferred from the DNA itself. The sample holds some 270,000 clones, about 88% seen once. Germline V gene data show CDR1 as SGHTA and CDR2 as FQGNSA. The germline V and J ends were trimmed by 5 bases and 9 bases, with 20 bases remaining between them. The CDR3 has 15 amino acids. The chain combines TRBV7-2 with TRBJ2-4; weak D call: TRBD1 (6 bases). The sequenced sample consisted of peripheral blood. This receptor was identified in a woman aged 40-49 years who had recovered from COVID-19. CDR3 protein: CASSTAGAGSGIQYF. As DNA, the CDR3 is TGTGCCAGCAGCACAGCAGGGGCAGGTTCGGGCATTCAGTACTTC.